Below, 24 T cell receptor beta chains from the same sample are listed, as sequenced in a study of memory CD4+ T cells and cytomegalovirus serostatus. Here immunoSEQ multiplex PCR was the method, and the copy in TCRdb shows in-frame clones only, minus some. The sample includes 25,000 to 35,000 clones, around 76% seen only once; the top ten take less than 0.75%. Single viable CD3+CD4+CD8-CD45RO+ cells were sorted as the memory CD4+ T cells. Sequenced material: memory CD4+ T cells from blood. These TCRs come from an adult in good health and CMV-seronegative. Some clones in this sample may be carry-over from other donors' samples.

The chain has TRBV7-6 and TRBJ1-2, with D perhaps TRBD1 (6 bases). Germline V gene lookup returns CDR1 SGHVS and CDR2 FNYEAQ. This CDR3 spans 14 amino acids. Trimming left V 3 bases short and J 6 bases short, with 14 bases between. The CDR3 DNA reads TGTGCCAGCAGCTTGGCTCAGGGGAGGGATGGCTACACCTTC. Protein sequence: CASSLAQGRDGYTF.

The rearrangement uses TRBV5-8 and TRBJ1-2, with 8 bases fitting TRBD1. The CDR3 is made up of 15 amino acids. V lost 4 bases and J lost 8; bases outside the gene matches: 13. The germline CDR1 and CDR2 sequences are SGHTS and YDEGEE. CDR3 loop: CASSLEGQGAVGYTF. Here the CDR3 DNA reads TGTGCCAGCAGCCTAGAGGGGCAGGGGGCAGTGGGCTACACCTTC.

This rearrangement joins TRBV7-2 to TRBJ2-7, with D hard to call. This CDR3 comprises 13 residues. Between the trimmed V and J ends, which lost 2 bases and 5 bases, there was a span of 10 bases. Germline V gene sequence: CDR1 SGHTA, CDR2 FQGNSA. The CDR3 sequence: CASSLSRYNEQYF. Written as DNA, the CDR3 is TGTGCCAGCAGCTTATCCCGCTACAACGAGCAGTACTTC.

The chain joins TRBV6-1 to TRBJ2-3; D not resolved. The V and J ends lost 2 bases and 4 bases respectively, with 13 bases between them. CDR1 is MNHNS and CDR2 is SASEGT in the germline V gene. The CDR3 sequence is 15 residues long. As DNA, the CDR3 is TGTGCCAGCAGTGAAACGGGCCATCTATCAGATACGCAGTATTTT. It yields the protein CASSETGHLSDTQYF.

The rearrangement uses TRBV11-3 and TRBJ2-5, with 9 nucleotides matching TRBD1. This CDR3 has 15 residues. With V trimmed by 5 bases and J by 2 bases, 6 bases remained unmatched. CDR1 and CDR2 from the germline V gene are SGHNT and YENEEA. As DNA, the CDR3 is TGTGCCAGCAGCCTCGGACAGGGGCCTCAAGAGACCCAGTACTTC. Translation gives CASSLGQGPQETQYF.

Only one count was recorded for this clone. This sequence joins TRBV20-1 and TRBJ2-7; the D is unclear. V lost 5 bases to trimming and J lost 3 bases, with 5 bases between them. Germline values: CDR1 DFQATT, CDR2 SNEGSKA (reference sequence). The length of the CDR3 is 10 residues. CDR3: CSAFDYEQYF. The CDR3 DNA is TGCAGTGCTTTCGACTACGAGCAGTACTTC.

The chain's CDR3 is CASSIAAGGGGNQPQHF. CDR3 nucleotides: TGTGCCAGTAGTATAGCCGCTGGGGGCGGCGGCAATCAGCCCCAGCATTTT. The chain employs TRBV19 and TRBJ1-5; tentative D call: TRBD1 (6 bases). This CDR3 region has 17 residues. V dropped 1 base and J dropped 2 bases, with 15 bases sitting between them. CDR1 is LNHDA, CDR2 SQIVND, per germline (reference sequence).

This chain connects TRBV9 to TRBJ2-1; tentatively, D is TRBD1 or TRBD2 (5 bases each). From germline, CDR1 is SGDLS and CDR2 YYNGEE. The CDR3 spans 15 residues. The V end lost 3 bases, the J end lost 6 bases, and 16 bases lay between the germline ends. CDR3 DNA: TGTGCCAGCAGCGCCCGGGACGAAACTTCCAATGAGCAGTTCTTC. Its protein product is CASSARDETSNEQFF. Together with reference TRBV9 and TRBJ2-1, the CDR3 gives the full variable domain: DSGVTQTPKHLITATGQRVTLRCSPRSGDLSVYWYQQSLDQGLQFLIQYYNGEERAKGNILERFSAQQFPDLHSELNLSSLELGDSALYFCASSARDETSNEQFFGPGTRLTVL.

The chain recombines TRBV4-2 with TRBJ1-6; D is uncertain. V lost 3 bases to trimming and J lost 5 bases, with 20 bases between them. Germline values: CDR1 LGHNA, CDR2 YNFKEQ. The CDR3 is 18 residues long. The CDR3 DNA reads as TGTGCCAGCAGCCACCAAACTCGAGGGCCCCACCATAATTCACCCCTCCACTTT. Translated: CASSHQTRGPHHNSPLHF.

The rearrangement links TRBV7-2 to TRBJ1-2; the D is unclear. V was cut by 1 base and J by 6 bases, with 9 bases left in between. From germline, CDR1 is SGHTA and CDR2 FQGNSA. The CDR3 consists of 13 residues. CDR3 nucleotide sequence: TGTGCCAGCAGCTTAGGGCAGGAGAATGGCTACACCTTC. Its protein is CASSLGQENGYTF.

This sequence joins TRBV6-1 and TRBJ1-2; TRBD1 matches 9 bases. Germline CDR1 reads MNHNS; CDR2 reads SASEGT. CDR3 length: 16 amino acids. The J segment lost 2 bases and the V segment lost 3 bases, leaving 7 bases of the junction unmatched. The CDR3 region is CASSDRNRGPNYGYTF. DNA of the CDR3: TGTGCCAGCAGTGATAGGAACAGGGGGCCGAACTATGGCTACACCTTC.

The V and J genes are TRBV30 and TRBJ1-5; D remains unclear. Trimming took 2 bases from V and 0 from J, leaving 5 bases between them. The germline gives CDR1 GTSNPN, CDR2 SVGIG (reference sequence). CDR3 length: 13 residues. This CDR3 is CAWSSHSNQPQHF. CDR3 nucleotides: TGTGCCTGGAGTAGTCATAGCAATCAGCCCCAGCATTTT. The whole variable domain, filled in from reference TRBV30 and TRBJ1-5, reads SQTIHQWPATLVQPVGSPLSLECTVEGTSNPNLYWYRQAAGRGLQLLFYSVGIGQISSEVPQNLSASRPQDRQFILSSKKLLLSDSGFYLCAWSSHSNQPQHFGDGTRLSIL.

The chain links TRBV2 to TRBJ2-7, with D perhaps being TRBD1 or TRBD2 (5 bases each). This CDR3 contains 13 residues. The V and J ends lost 8 bases and 7 bases respectively, with 18 bases between them. The germline gives CDR1 SNHLY, CDR2 FYNNEI. CDR3 amino acids: CASGSGPTGEQYF. CDR3 nucleotide sequence: TGTGCCAGCGGGTCGGGGCCGACGGGAGAGCAGTACTTC.

There are a few counts of this clone. The DNA is left out, because the CDR3 cannot be placed on it with certainty; the CDR3 is given as TCRdb lists it. V gene TRBV6-1 combines with J gene TRBJ1-4; the table assigns TRBD1, which was not confirmed against the DNA. The CDR3 spans 15 amino acids, including both terminal residues. Germline CDR1 MNHNS, CDR2 SASEGT. The CDR3 loop is CASILDRGGNEKLFF.

J is TRBJ2-7 and V is TRBV11-2, with TRBD1 matching 7 bases. This CDR3 contains 14 residues. The germline V gene has CDR1 SGHAT and CDR2 FQNNGV. Germline trimming cut 4 bases from V and 0 bases from J; bases unmatched to any gene: 3. CDR3 amino acids: CASSYRTGSYEQYF. The CDR3 region has the DNA TGTGCCAGCAGCTATCGGACAGGCTCCTACGAGCAGTACTTC.

This sequence joins TRBV11-2 and TRBJ2-7, with D perhaps assigned TRBD1 or TRBD2 (5 bases each). Per germline, CDR1 SGHAT and CDR2 FQNNGV. V was shortened by 0 bases and J by 3 bases, with 9 bases between the two germline ends. The CDR3 extends over 14 amino acids. As DNA, the CDR3 is TGTGCCAGCAGCTTAGACAGGGACGTCTACGAGCAGTACTTC. It is translated as CASSLDRDVYEQYF.

This chain uses TRBV18 with TRBJ2-7; D gene uncertain. The CDR3 consists of 12 residues. Germline V gene data show CDR1 as KGHSH and CDR2 as LQKENI. V dropped 3 bases and J dropped 3 bases, with 6 bases sitting between them. CDR3 loop: CASSPTDYEQYF. Here the CDR3 DNA reads TGTGCCAGCTCACCGACCGACTACGAGCAGTACTTC.

This clone was seen a few times. The chain is built from TRBV7-9 and TRBJ2-5, with 8 bases lining up with TRBD1. The CDR3 sequence is 14 residues long. Germline-derived CDR1 and CDR2 are SEHNR and FQNEAQ (reference sequence). With V trimmed by 5 bases and J by 4 bases, 6 bases remained unmatched. The CDR3 coding sequence is TGTGCCAGCAGCCAAGGACAGGGAAGAGAGACCCAGTACTTC. The encoded protein is CASSQGQGRETQYF. Using reference TRBV7-9 and TRBJ2-5 for the parts outside the CDR3, the full variable domain is DTGVSQNPRHKITKRGQNVTFRCDPISEHNRLYWYRQTLGQGPEFLTYFQNEAQLEKSRLLSDRFSAERPKGSFSTLEIQRTEQGDSAMYLCASSQGQGRETQYFGPGTRLLVL.

This CDR3 reads CASSSWTSGSPDTQYF. In DNA, the CDR3 is TGTGCCAGCAGTTCCTGGACTAGCGGGAGTCCAGATACGCAGTATTTT. The chain couples TRBV5-6 to TRBJ2-3; 13 bases are shared with TRBD2. CDR1 is SGHDT, CDR2 YYEEEE, per germline. V shed 5 bases, J shed 4 bases, and the junction held 7 bases outside the gene matches. There are 16 residues in the CDR3.

This clone was seen a handful of times. The V gene is TRBV19, the J gene TRBJ2-5; D not resolved. Germline loops: CDR1 LNHDA, CDR2 SQIVND (reference sequence). Between the trimmed V and J ends, which lost 3 bases and 2 bases, there was a span of 7 bases. This CDR3 spans 13 amino acids. The CDR3 spells CASSMRVQETQYF. In nucleotides, the CDR3 is TGTGCCAGTAGTATGAGAGTTCAAGAGACCCAGTACTTC.

This sequence joins TRBV15 and TRBJ2-2, with 10 bases lining up with TRBD1. This CDR3 comprises 17 residues. V trimming: 3 bases; J trimming: 4 bases; junction bases outside the gene matches: 8. Germline values: CDR1 LNHNV, CDR2 YYDKDF (reference sequence). CDR3 residues: CATSSPYRDRGTGELFF. In DNA form, the CDR3 reads TGTGCCACCAGCAGTCCTTATCGGGACAGGGGCACCGGGGAGCTGTTTTTT.

V and J are TRBV30 and TRBJ2-3; the D is unclear. CDR1 is GTSNPN, CDR2 SVGIG, per germline (reference sequence). With 7 bases removed from V and 8 bases from J, the gap between germline ends came to 22 bases. The CDR3 length is 14 residues. The CDR3 loop is CASSSVGTRSTQYF. The CDR3 DNA follows: TGTGCCTCCTCTTCTGTCGGTACCCGGAGTACGCAGTATTTT.

The chain has TRBV4-1 and TRBJ1-3; tentatively, D is TRBD1 (6 bases). This CDR3 spans 16 amino acids. Germline V lookup: CDR1 MGHRA, CDR2 YSYEKL. The V and J ends lost 4 bases and 3 bases respectively, with 16 bases between them. The CDR3: CASSRMVGGDGNTIYF. In DNA, the CDR3 is TGCGCCAGCAGCCGCATGGTGGGGGGCGATGGAAACACCATATATTTT.

The CDR3 is CASSGTGGQPQHF. Written as DNA, the CDR3 is TGTGCCAGCAGCGGGACAGGGGGTCAGCCCCAGCATTTT. This chain links TRBV5-6 with TRBJ1-5, with 11 bases aligning to TRBD1. J gave up 6 bases and V 4 bases, and 0 bases lay outside the gene matches. The CDR3 extends over 13 amino acids. The V gene's germline CDR1 is SGHDT and CDR2 YYEEEE.